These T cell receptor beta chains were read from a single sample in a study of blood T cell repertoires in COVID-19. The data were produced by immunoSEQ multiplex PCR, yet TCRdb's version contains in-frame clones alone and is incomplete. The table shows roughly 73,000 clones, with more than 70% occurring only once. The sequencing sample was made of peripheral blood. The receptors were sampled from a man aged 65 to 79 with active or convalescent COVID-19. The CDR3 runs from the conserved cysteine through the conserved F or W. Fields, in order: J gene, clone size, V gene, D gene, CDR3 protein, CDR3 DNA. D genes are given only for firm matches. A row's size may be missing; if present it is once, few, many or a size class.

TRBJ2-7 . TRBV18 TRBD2 CASSPGTSSYEQYF TGTGCCAGCTCACCGGGGACTAGCTCCTACGAGCAGTACTTC
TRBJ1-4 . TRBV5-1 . CASSLEGRGVEKLFF TGCGCCAGCAGCTTGGAAGGCAGGGGAGTTGAAAAACTGTTTTTT
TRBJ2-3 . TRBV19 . CASSIDGQSTDTQYF TGTGCCAGTAGTATAGATGGGCAGAGCACAGATACGCAGTATTTT
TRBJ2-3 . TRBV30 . CAWSNSGTDTQYF TGTGCCTGGAGTAACAGTGGCACAGATACGCAGTATTTT
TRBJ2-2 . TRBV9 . CASSVVGAMNTGELFF TGTGCCAGCAGCGTAGTAGGGGCTATGAACACCGGGGAGCTGTTTTTT
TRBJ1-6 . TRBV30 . CAWSVDSGSSPLHF TGTGCCTGGAGTGTAGACAGTGGTTCCTCACCCCTCCACTTT
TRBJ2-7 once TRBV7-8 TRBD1 CASSRMTGRIEQYF TGTGCCAGCAGCCGCATGACAGGGCGGATCGAGCAGTACTTC
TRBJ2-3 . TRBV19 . CASSSGQTDTQYF TGTGCCAGTAGCTCCGGACAAACAGATACGCAGTATTTT
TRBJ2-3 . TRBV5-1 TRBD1 CASSLRQGADTQYF TGCGCCAGCAGCTTGAGACAGGGGGCAGATACGCAGTATTTT
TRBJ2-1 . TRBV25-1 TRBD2 CASSEPSGVNEQFF TGTGCCAGCAGTGAGCCTAGCGGGGTTAATGAGCAGTTCTTC
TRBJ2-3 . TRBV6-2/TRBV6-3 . CASSPGMVTDTQYF TGTGCCAGCAGTCCGGGAATGGTTACAGATACGCAGTATTTT
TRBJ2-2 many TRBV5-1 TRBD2 CASSGTSTGELFF TGCGCCAGCAGTGGGACTAGTACAGGGGAGCTGTTTTTT
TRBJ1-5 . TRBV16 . CASSLLPQGLSNQPQHF TGTGCCAGCAGCCTTCTCCCCCAGGGCCTCAGCAATCAGCCCCAGCATTTT
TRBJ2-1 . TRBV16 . CASSQSRWAEQFF TGTGCCAGCAGCCAATCAAGGTGGGCTGAGCAGTTCTTC
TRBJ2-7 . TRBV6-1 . CASSEDRDSYEQYF TGTGCCAGCAGTGAAGACAGGGATTCCTACGAGCAGTACTTC